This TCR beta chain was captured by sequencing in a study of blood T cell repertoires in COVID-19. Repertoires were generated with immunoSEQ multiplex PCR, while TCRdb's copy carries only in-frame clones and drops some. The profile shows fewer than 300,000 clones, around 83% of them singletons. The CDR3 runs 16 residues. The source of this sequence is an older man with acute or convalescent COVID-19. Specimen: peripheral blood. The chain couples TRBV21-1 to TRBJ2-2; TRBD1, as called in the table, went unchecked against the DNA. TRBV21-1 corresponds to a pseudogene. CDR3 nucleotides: TGTGCCAGCAGCATAGAAGGACAGGACAACACCGGGGAGCTGTTTTTT. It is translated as CASSIEGQDNTGELFF.